The 7 T cell receptor beta chains given below trace back to one sample, sequenced in a study of T cell repertoires in ileal Crohn's disease. Described time point: neoterminal ileum biopsy at postoperative endoscopy, about 6 months after surgery. Here immunoSEQ multiplex PCR was the method, and the copy in TCRdb shows in-frame clones only, minus some. In the table there are roughly 16,000 clones, 72% of which are singletons. What was sequenced was ileal tissue. Receptors were obtained from an adult with Crohn's disease.

This clone turned up a few times. V usage is TRBV6-1 and J usage is TRBJ2-7; 12 positions match TRBD1. V was pared by 4 bases and J by 7 bases, with 8 bases of the junction left unmatched. Germline CDR1 and CDR2: MNHNS and SASEGT. The CDR3 loop spans 15 amino acids. CDR3 coding DNA: TGTGCCAGCAGTGCGCGGGACAGGGGGCTTTGGGAGCAGTACTTC. This translates into CASSARDRGLWEQYF.

The V gene is TRBV2, the J gene TRBJ2-1; D is unclear. V was pared by 1 base and J by 6 bases, with 4 bases between. The CDR3 sequence is 12 residues long. Looked up from germline, CDR1 is SNHLY and CDR2 is FYNNEI. The CDR3 loop is CASSEVRNEQFF. CDR3 sequence (DNA): TGTGCCAGCAGTGAAGTTCGCAATGAGCAGTTCTTC.

The rearrangement links TRBV15 to TRBJ1-2; D uncertain. The germline gives CDR1 LNHNV, CDR2 YYDKDF (reference sequence). The ends were cut back, 4 bases at V and 8 bases at J, with 14 bases in the middle. The CDR3 is 13 amino acids. This CDR3 is CATSTSRGRGYTF. CDR3 DNA sequence: TGTGCCACCAGCACTTCAAGAGGGAGAGGCTACACCTTC.

The chain carries TRBV7-8 and TRBJ1-3; D uncertain. This CDR3 contains 15 residues. Germline values: CDR1 SGHVS, CDR2 FQNEAQ. The V end was cut by 1 base, the J end by 4 bases, with 11 bases between. Here the CDR3 DNA reads TGTGCCAGCAGCTTAGTCGGAGGGAGGGGAAACACCATATATTTT. It yields the protein CASSLVGGRGNTIYF. Full variable domain (missing parts from reference TRBV7-8 and TRBJ1-3): GAGVSQSPRYKVAKRGQDVALRCDPISGHVSLFWYQQALGQGPEFLTYFQNEAQLDKSGLPSDRFFAERPEGSVSTLKIQRTQQEDSAVYLCASSLVGGRGNTIYFGEGSWLTVV.

This rearrangement joins TRBV12-5 to TRBJ2-5, with 8 bases lining up with TRBD1. CDR1 is LGHNT and CDR2 is FRNRAP in the germline V gene. The trim removed 7 bases at V and 2 bases at J, leaving 3 bases unmatched. The CDR3 spans 13 residues. The CDR3 loop reads CASVRTGQETQYF. The CDR3 DNA reads as TGTGCTAGTGTTCGGACAGGGCAAGAGACCCAGTACTTC.

This sequence joins TRBV6-5 and TRBJ2-7; possibly TRBD2 for D (5 bases). The V and J ends lost 7 bases and 3 bases respectively, with 13 bases between them. CDR3 size: 13 residues. Germline V gives CDR1 MNHEY, CDR2 SVGAGI. CDR3 coding DNA: TGTGCCAGCAAACGGGCTGGAGGCTACGAGCAGTACTTC. Protein product: CASKRAGGYEQYF.

This chain uses TRBV30 with TRBJ2-3; 7 nucleotides line up with TRBD2. The CDR3 length is 15 residues. J was trimmed by 2 bases and V by 7 bases; bases with no gene match: 12. Germline V gene sequence: CDR1 GTSNPN, CDR2 SVGIG (reference sequence). CDR3 sequence (DNA): TGTGCCTCGCGGGCGGGAGCTACGTACACAGATACGCAGTATTTT. Translating gives CASRAGATYTDTQYF.